Here is one T cell receptor beta chain with its context. Antigen unknown. In germline, CDR1 is LNHNV, CDR2 YYDKDF (reference sequence). V dropped 5 bases and J dropped 3 bases, with 14 bases sitting between them. CDR3 size: 15 residues. These data come from a study of T-cell memory formation after mild COVID-19. In the study overall: The TCR clusters were mostly specific to one donor.

After 5'RACE with constant-segment primers, TCR alpha and TCR beta cDNA libraries carrying sample barcodes and UMIs were obtained. MiXCR was run by TCRdb on the 5' RACE reads, yielding one entry per CDR3 protein. The profile shows about 470,000 distinct CDR3 sequences, roughly 25% of them singletons. Notes on the study in general: Contracting CD8+ clones were enriched in EMRA, CD4+ mainly in CM and EM.

Sequencing input: PBMCs or a T cell subset sorted from them (not recorded which). This chain uses TRBV15 with TRBJ1-5, with a weak D call TRBD1 (5 bases). The source is an adult woman who had mild COVID-19 (a few samples of this study predate the infection). Cell type and time point are not known. The CDR3 bases are TGTGCCACCAGCCCCAGGGTGAGTCCCAATCAGCCCCAGCATTTT. Encoded protein: CATSPRVSPNQPQHF.